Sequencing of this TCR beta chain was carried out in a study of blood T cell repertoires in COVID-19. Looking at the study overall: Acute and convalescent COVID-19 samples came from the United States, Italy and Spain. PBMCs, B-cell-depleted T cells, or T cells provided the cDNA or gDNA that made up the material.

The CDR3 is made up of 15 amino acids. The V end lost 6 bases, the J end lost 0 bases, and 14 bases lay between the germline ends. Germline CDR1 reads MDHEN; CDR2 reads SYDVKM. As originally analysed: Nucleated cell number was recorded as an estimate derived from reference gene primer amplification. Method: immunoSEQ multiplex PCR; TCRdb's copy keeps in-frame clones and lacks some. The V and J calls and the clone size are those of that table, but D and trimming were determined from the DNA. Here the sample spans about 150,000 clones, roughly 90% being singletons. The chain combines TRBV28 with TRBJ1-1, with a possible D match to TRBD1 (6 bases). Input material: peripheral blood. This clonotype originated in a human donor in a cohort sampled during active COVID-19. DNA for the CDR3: TGTGCCAGCAGGACTCTGGGGACAATGAACACTGAAGCTTTCTTT. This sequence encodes CASRTLGTMNTEAFF.